The T cell receptor (beta chain) described here comes from a study of shared clonotypes between healthy human individuals (dated by TCRdb to the early 2020s). Looking at the study overall: Three men and two women, aged 18 to 49 years, made up the cohort. For each donor, CD4 naive and CD4 memory were each given three plates, CD8 naive was given two plates, and CD8 memory was given one plate. To estimate repertoire size and how much clonotype sharing occurs between individuals, the study deeply sequenced the blood TCR repertoires of five healthy adults. To increase sequencing depth and limit assay-specific biases, TCR repertoire library preparation and sequencing were carried out by different laboratories using diverse techniques. Between about 0.85 and 10 billion PBMCs per donor were obtained by leukapheresis.

To note about this clone: Its antigen is still unknown. It has no much larger one-base neighbor in the sample; base qualities were not kept.

The donors were healthy, HIV-negative adults who had no recently reported acute infections or vaccinations. Every donor was a Caucasian adult residing in Nashville, Tennessee, USA. CD4+ T cells were enriched through magnetic negative selection, after which naive cells were positively selected on CD45RA and the remaining negative fraction served as the memory subset. After blood collection by leukapheresis, PBMCs were isolated using Ficoll-Histopaque density gradient centrifugation and then cryopreserved in the vapor phase of liquid nitrogen. Analytical flow cytometry was used to check the purity and quantity of every magnetically sorted T cell population. Genomic DNA was isolated from each sorted fraction and quantified by UV absorbance on a Nanodrop 2000c. Using the deep immunoSEQ assay, multiplex PCR amplified TCR CDR3 regions from genomic DNA. Genomic DNA extracted from each cell subset was distributed evenly over all wells of several immunoSEQ 96-well plates, and each plate served as one replicate. For sorted subsets, 150 to 250 ng of genomic DNA, equivalent to 30,000 or so T cell genomes, went into each replicate PCR. The purified libraries were quantified using a Qubit 3.0 fluorometer, sized with a Bioanalyzer 2100, and then quantified again using the KAPA Library Quantification kit. A separate single-read 150-cycle Illumina NextSeq 550 flow cell was used to sequence each immunoSEQ 96-well plate. The paper's data handling went like this. Because the immunoSEQ output held only junctional sequences and lacked quality scores, the filtering could not match the filtering applied to full-length reads. To assign V/J genes and CDR3, sequences were annotated using PyIR, a Python wrapper for IgBLAST v1.9, with IMGT germline references. Any read was removed if the V/J assignment was weak (E-value above 1e-6), the CDR3 was missing, or the read contained stop codons, out-of-frame junctions, or ambiguous translated residues. V3J clonotypes were defined as sequences sharing an identical inferred V gene, J gene, and CDR3 amino acid sequence. To compute the percentage overlap between repertoires, the number of shared unique clonotypes was divided by the size of the smaller repertoire. Richness of each repertoire was evaluated using RTK rarefaction, the Chao1 estimator, and Recon v2.1 estimates of unobserved clonotypes. For all TCRbeta clonotypes obtained by the gDNA method from several donors, generation probabilities were computed with OLGA. Imported from immuneACCESS, the table was reduced by TCRdb to in-frame sequences with V and J called. These copies leave out some clones; in studies compared against another copy, an unresolved V gene accounts for under half, and the cause of the remainder is not known. The V and J calls and clone size were taken over from that table, and D and trimming were inferred from the DNA. Across this sample there are roughly 680,000 clones, with about two thirds seen only once. The ten top clones hold about 1.7% of the sample.

The study at large found these results: Because the study included a small number of donors, the genetic and exposure-history diversity represented was limited. Larger estimated clonotype richness was generally found for naive subsets than for memory subsets. Around 5% of naive CD4, around 3.5% of naive CD8, approximately 2% of memory CD4, and about 0.4% of memory CD8 clonotypes were shared across several donors. Sampling was restricted to blood, and TCR repertoires in tissue are likely to differ from TCR repertoires in blood. Pairwise subsampling indicated that sequencing depth was expected to affect the degree of clonotype sharing among donors. Compared with non-shared clonotypes, clonotypes shared by all four sorted-subset donors had higher generation probabilities. Incomplete sequencing was indicated by rarefaction of sorted-subset datasets, despite the large sequencing depth.

This clonotype originated in a woman between 25 and 40 years old in good health. Input material: memory CD4+ T cells sorted from blood. Explained via the paper, the cell subset or site label denotes: CD45RA-negative fraction.

Here the CDR3 is given as CATSGRESYNSPLHF. The DNA sequence is TGTGCCACCAGCGGGCGGGAATCCTATAATTCACCCCTCCACTTT. The V gene is TRBV15 and the J gene is TRBJ1-6; the D gene cannot be resolved reliably. From the cysteine through the phenylalanine, the CDR3 covers 15 amino acids. The retained sequence is limited to the CDR3, 45 bases, with the frame set at the first base. The germline V gene (reference sequence) gives CDR1 as LNHNV and CDR2 as YYDKDF. Relative to germline, V is 5 bases shorter and J is 1 base shorter, with 9 bases between their ends. The reference TRBV15 and TRBJ1-6 proteins fill in what lies around the CDR3, so the full variable domain reads DAMVIQNPRYQVTQFGKPVTLSCSQTLNHNVMYWYQQKSSQAPKLLFHYYDKDFNNEADTPDNFQSRRPNTSFCFLDIRSPGLGDTAMYLCATSGRESYNSPLHFGNGTRLTVT.